This T cell receptor (beta chain) was sequenced in a study of blood T cell repertoires in COVID-19. About the research overall: Sites in the United States, Italy and Spain provided acute and convalescent COVID-19 samples.

Source study methods: Quantification of nucleated cells was approximated via reference gene primer amplification. Method: immunoSEQ multiplex PCR; TCRdb's copy keeps in-frame clones and lacks some. V and J calls and clone size come straight from that table; D and trimming were deduced from the DNA. Among a few hundred thousand clones listed, 65% to 85% were seen once. The CDR3 runs 16 residues. CDR1 MNHEY and CDR2 SMNVEV come from the germline V gene (reference sequence). The germline V and J ends were trimmed by 5 bases and 5 bases, with 19 bases remaining between them. Input material: PBMCs or T cells enriched from blood (not recorded which). The TCR sequence derives from a man aged 50 to 59 who had recovered from COVID-19. V gene TRBV27 combines with J gene TRBJ1-5; D might be TRBD1 (6 bases). The CDR3 loop is CASSLHGGASHQPQHF. CDR3 coding DNA: TGTGCCAGCAGTCTACATGGGGGGGCTAGTCATCAGCCCCAGCATTTT.